The 10 T cell receptor beta chains reported below all come from one sample, sequenced in a study of T-cell memory formation after mild COVID-19. From the 5' RACE reads, TCRdb called clonotypes with MiXCR, one entry per CDR3 protein. The top ten clones hold about 1.5% of a sample with roughly 52,000 distinct CDR3 sequences, around 7.2% of them seen once. Source material: PBMCs or a T cell subset sorted from them (not recorded which). Source of these receptors: a man younger than 35 who had mild COVID-19 (a few samples of this study predate the infection). Cell type and time point are not known.

The chain employs TRBV6-5 and TRBJ2-5; D unclear. CDR3 size: 13 residues. The V end lost 1 base, the J end lost 2 bases, and 5 bases lay between the germline ends. Germline CDR1 and CDR2: MNHEY and SVGAGI. The CDR3 DNA reads as TGTGCCAGCAGTTACTGGCGGCAAGAGACCCAGTACTTC. It yields the protein CASSYWRQETQYF.

Here the CDR3 DNA reads TGTGCCAGCAGTCTACTACCGACAGGGTTGTACGAGCAGTACTTC. Translated, it gives CASSLLPTGLYEQYF. This chain links TRBV6-5 with TRBJ2-7; 7 nucleotides align to TRBD1. After removal of 5 bases from V and 4 bases from J, the junction contained 11 bases not matched to a gene. Germline V gene lookup returns CDR1 MNHEY and CDR2 SVGAGI. The CDR3 loop spans 15 amino acids.

This clonotype was picked up many times. V usage is TRBV7-2 and J usage is TRBJ2-7; the D gene is possibly TRBD1 (6 bases). V lost 5 bases and J 3 bases, leaving 11 bases between the germline ends. The CDR3 contains 13 residues. CDR1 and CDR2 from the germline V gene are SGHTA and FQGNSA. CDR3 protein: CASSRQQGYEQYV. Here the CDR3 DNA reads TGTGCCAGCAGCCGTCAACAGGGCTACGAGCAGTACGTC.

This clonotype turned up a few times. The rearrangement joins TRBV7-9 to TRBJ1-3; a possible D gene is TRBD1 (5 bases). CDR1 SEHNR and CDR2 FQNEAQ come from the germline V gene (reference sequence). Trimming stripped 5 bases from V and 2 bases from J, with 16 bases between. This CDR3 region has 16 residues. The CDR3 spells CASSPSGAGTGNTIYF. The CDR3 coding sequence is TGTGCCAGCAGCCCCAGCGGGGCAGGAACTGGAAACACCATATATTTT.

This clonotype occurred a few times. This rearrangement joins TRBV6-2 or TRBV6-3 to TRBJ2-2, with 9 bases fitting TRBD1. The V and J ends lost 6 bases and 2 bases, in that order; junction bases with no gene match: 13. The CDR3 spans 18 residues. Germline assignment: CDR1 MNHEY and CDR2 SVGEGT. The CDR3 DNA is TGTGCCAGCAGACACCTCCGTTTGGACAGGGGAAACACCGGGGAGCTGTTTTTT. Translated, it gives CASRHLRLDRGNTGELFF.

This clonotype was observed many times. This chain joins TRBV12-3 or TRBV12-4 and TRBJ2-2, with 7 nucleotides matching TRBD1. The V and J ends lost 6 bases and 2 bases, in that order; junction bases with no gene match: 6. This CDR3 has 15 residues. The CDR3 is CASSRDRVNTGELFF. As DNA, the CDR3 is TGTGCCAGCAGCCGAGACAGGGTAAACACCGGGGAGCTGTTTTTT.

The gene calls are TRBV7-2 and TRBJ2-3, with 10 bases that match TRBD2. This CDR3 region has 16 residues. Germline CDR1 reads SGHTA; CDR2 reads FQGNSA. Trimming took 1 base from V and 10 from J; bases not matched to a gene: 11. The CDR3 DNA is TGTGCCAGCAGCTTAGACGGGCTAGCGGGGGCTGAGGCGCAGTATTTT. This gives the protein CASSLDGLAGAEAQYF.

The chain combines TRBV28 with TRBJ1-2; D uncertain. Trimming took 10 bases from V and 2 from J, leaving 5 bases between them. The CDR3 is made up of 10 amino acids. The germline gives CDR1 MDHEN, CDR2 SYDVKM. CDR3 residues: CAIENYGYTF. The CDR3 nucleotides read TGTGCCATTGAAAACTATGGCTACACCTTC.

With respect to this clonotype: The junction departs from the called germline gene at one end, perhaps through a read error. The chain combines TRBV2 with TRBJ1-5, with D possibly TRBD1 on 5 matching bases. Germline CDR1 SNHLY, CDR2 FYNNEI. The length of the CDR3 is 14 residues. This chain's CDR3 is CASSRQSYNQPQHF. CDR3 bases: TGTGCCAGCAGTCGACAGTCTTACAATCAGCCACAGCATTTT.

This clonotype was detected ten times or more. The rearrangement joins TRBV10-3 to TRBJ2-1; 9 positions agree with TRBD1. CDR1 and CDR2 from the germline V gene are ENHRY and SYGVKD. The trim removed 5 bases at V and 8 bases at J, leaving 7 bases unmatched. This CDR3 spans 14 amino acids. The DNA of the CDR3 is TGTGCCATCAGTCCGGGACAGGGAACTTATGAGCAGTTCTTC. As protein: CAISPGQGTYEQFF.